This note documents a single T cell receptor (beta chain) sequence. Its matching antigen is unknown. Healthy Caucasian individuals from Russia aged roughly 6 to 90 served as donors. Through a sample-barcoded 5' primer and a J-beta primer mix, a second PCR was run for 7 to 11 cycles. Every molecule of cDNA carried a tag from a template-switch adaptor with 12 random nucleotides. TCRdb itself ran the 5' RACE reads through MiXCR, one entry per CDR3 protein. The sample yields 910,000 or so distinct CDR3 sequences, just over 50% seen once. The sample originates from a study of blood T cells in healthy people across ages. Across the study: Template-switching capture recovered about one barcoded beta molecule per two T cells.

Whole-study findings and limits: Investigators viewed diversity estimates from one million T cells as underestimates, the study reported.

Germline V gene sequence: CDR1 SGHTA, CDR2 FQGNSA. Trimming took 1 base from V and 10 from J, leaving 17 bases between them. The CDR3 runs 15 residues. The source is a woman aged 60-70 years in good health. Sequenced material: blood. This rearrangement joins TRBV7-2 to TRBJ2-1; possible D gene TRBD2, 5 bases. The CDR3 loop reads CASSLGGRVGPEQFF. Here the CDR3 DNA reads TGTGCCAGCAGCTTAGGAGGGCGGGTGGGCCCCGAGCAGTTCTTC. Filled out from reference TRBV7-2 and TRBJ2-1, the complete variable domain reads GAGVSQSPSNKVTEKGKDVELRCDPISGHTALYWYRQSLGQGLEFLIYFQGNSAPDKSGLPSDRFSAERTGGSVSTLTIQRTQQEDSAVYLCASSLGGRVGPEQFFGPGTRLTVL.